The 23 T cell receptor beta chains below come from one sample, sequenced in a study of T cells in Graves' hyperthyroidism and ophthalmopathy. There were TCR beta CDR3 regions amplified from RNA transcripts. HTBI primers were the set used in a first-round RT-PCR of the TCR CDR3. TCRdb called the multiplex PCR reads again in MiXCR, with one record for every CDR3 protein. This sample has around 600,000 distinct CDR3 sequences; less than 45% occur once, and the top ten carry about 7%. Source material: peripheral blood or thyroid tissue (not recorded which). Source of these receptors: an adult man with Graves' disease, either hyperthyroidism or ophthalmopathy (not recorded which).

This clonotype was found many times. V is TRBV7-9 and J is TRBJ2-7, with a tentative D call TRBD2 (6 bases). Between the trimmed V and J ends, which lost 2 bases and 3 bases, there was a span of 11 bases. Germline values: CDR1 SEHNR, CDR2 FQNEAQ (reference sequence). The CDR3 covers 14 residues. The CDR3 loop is CASSLWEENYEQYF. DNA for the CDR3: TGTGCCAGCAGCTTATGGGAGGAGAACTACGAGCAGTACTTC. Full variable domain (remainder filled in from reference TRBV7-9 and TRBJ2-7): DTGVSQNPRHKITKRGQNVTFRCDPISEHNRLYWYRQTLGQGPEFLTYFQNEAQLEKSRLLSDRFSAERPKGSFSTLEIQRTEQGDSAMYLCASSLWEENYEQYFGPGTRLTVT.

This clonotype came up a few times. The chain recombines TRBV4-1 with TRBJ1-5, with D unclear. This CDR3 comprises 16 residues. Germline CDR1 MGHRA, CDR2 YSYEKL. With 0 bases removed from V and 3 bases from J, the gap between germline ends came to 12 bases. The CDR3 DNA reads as TGCGCCAGCAGCCAAGATAGGGCGGCTTACAATCAGCCCCAGCATTTT. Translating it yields CASSQDRAAYNQPQHF.

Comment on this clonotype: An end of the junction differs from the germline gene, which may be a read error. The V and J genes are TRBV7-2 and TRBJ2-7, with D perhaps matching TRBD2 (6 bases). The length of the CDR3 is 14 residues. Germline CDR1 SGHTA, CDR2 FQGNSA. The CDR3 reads CASSLGGGTYGQYF. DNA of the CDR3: TGTGCCAGCAGCTTGGGAGGCGGTACCTACGGGCAGTACTTC. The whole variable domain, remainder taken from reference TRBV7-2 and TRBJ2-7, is GAGVSQSPSNKVTEKGKDVELRCDPISGHTALYWYRQSLGQGLEFLIYFQGNSAPDKSGLPSDRFSAERTGGSVSTLTIQRTQQEDSAVYLCASSLGGGTYGQYFGPGTRLTVT.

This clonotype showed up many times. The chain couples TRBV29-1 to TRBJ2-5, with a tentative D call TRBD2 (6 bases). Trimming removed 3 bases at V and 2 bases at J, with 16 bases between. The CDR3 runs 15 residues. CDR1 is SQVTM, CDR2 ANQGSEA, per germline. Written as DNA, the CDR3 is TGCAGCGTTGAGGCTAGCGCCTCGCTACAAGAGACCCAGTACTTC. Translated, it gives CSVEASASLQETQYF.

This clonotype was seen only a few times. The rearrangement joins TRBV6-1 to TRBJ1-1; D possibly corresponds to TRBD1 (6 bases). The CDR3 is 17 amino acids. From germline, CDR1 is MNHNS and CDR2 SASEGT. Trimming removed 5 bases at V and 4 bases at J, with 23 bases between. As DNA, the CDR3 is TGTGCCAGCAGTTACCCTGGTGGCGGGGGCGGTGTCACTGAAGCTTTCTTT. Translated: CASSYPGGGGGVTEAFF.

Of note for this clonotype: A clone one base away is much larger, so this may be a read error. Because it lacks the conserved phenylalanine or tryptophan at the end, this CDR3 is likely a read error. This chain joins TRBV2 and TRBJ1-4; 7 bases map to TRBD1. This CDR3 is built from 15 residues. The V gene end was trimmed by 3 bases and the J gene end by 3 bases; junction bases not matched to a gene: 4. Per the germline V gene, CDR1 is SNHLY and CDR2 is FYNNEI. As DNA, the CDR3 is TGTGCCAGCAGTGACCCGGGACAGCCTAATGAAAAACTGTTTTTG. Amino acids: CASSDPGQPNEKLFL.

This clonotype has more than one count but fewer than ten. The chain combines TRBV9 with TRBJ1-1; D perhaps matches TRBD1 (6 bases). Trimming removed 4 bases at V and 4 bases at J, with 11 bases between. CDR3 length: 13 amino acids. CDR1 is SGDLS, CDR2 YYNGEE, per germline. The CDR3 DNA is TGTGCCAGCAGCCCGATGGACAGCACTGAAGCTTTCTTT. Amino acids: CASSPMDSTEAFF.

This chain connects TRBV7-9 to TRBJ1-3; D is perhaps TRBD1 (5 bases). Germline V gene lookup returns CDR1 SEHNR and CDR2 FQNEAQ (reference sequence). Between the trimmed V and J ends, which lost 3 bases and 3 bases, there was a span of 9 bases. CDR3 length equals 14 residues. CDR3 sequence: CASSLQGSGNTIYF. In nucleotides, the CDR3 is TGTGCCAGCAGCTTGCAGGGCAGTGGAAACACCATATATTTT.

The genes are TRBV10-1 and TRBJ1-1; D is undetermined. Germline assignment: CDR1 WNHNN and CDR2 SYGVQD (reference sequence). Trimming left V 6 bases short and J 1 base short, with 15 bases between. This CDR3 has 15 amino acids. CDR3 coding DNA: TGCGCCAGCAGGGGATATAGGATCCCGAACACTGAAGCTTTCTTT. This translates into CASRGYRIPNTEAFF.

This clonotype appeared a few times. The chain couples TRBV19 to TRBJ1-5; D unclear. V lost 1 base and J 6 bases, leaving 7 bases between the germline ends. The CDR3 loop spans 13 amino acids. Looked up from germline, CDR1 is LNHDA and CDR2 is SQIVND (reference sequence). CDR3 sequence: CASSIGYRQPQHF. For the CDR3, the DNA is TGTGCCAGTAGTATAGGGTATCGTCAGCCCCAGCATTTT.

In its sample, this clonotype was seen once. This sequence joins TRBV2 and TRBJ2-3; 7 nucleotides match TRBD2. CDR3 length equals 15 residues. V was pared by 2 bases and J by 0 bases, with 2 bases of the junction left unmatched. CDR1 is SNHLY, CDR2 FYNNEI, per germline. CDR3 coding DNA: TGTGCCAGCAGTGAAAGGCGGGGGAGCACAGATACGCAGTATTTT. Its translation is CASSERRGSTDTQYF.

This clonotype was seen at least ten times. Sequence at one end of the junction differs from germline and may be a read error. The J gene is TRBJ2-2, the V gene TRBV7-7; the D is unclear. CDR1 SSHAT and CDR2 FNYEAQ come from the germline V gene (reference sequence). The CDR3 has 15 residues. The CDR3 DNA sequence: TGTGCTAGCAGCTTAGGGTCGTCGCTCACCGGGGAGCTGTTTTTT. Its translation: CASSLGSSLTGELFF. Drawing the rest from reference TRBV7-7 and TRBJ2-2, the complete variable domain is GAGVSQSPRYKVTKRGQDVTLRCDPISSHATLYWYQQALGQGPEFLTYFNYEAQPDKSGLPSDRFSAERPEGSISTLTIQRTEQRDSAMYRCASSLGSSLTGELFFGEGSRLTVL.

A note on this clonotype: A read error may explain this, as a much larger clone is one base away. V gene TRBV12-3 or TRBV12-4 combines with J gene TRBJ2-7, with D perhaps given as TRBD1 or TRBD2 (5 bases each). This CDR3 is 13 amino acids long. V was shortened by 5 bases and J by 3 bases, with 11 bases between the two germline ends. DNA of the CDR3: TGTGCCAGCAGTGGGGACGGCGGCTACGAGCAGTACTTC. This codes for CASSGDGGYEQYF.

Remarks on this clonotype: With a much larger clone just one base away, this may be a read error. CDR3: CASRKETGIAEPQYF. The CDR3, as DNA: TGTGCCAGCAGGAAGGAGACAGGGATTGCGGAGCCCCAGTACTTC. This chain joins TRBV2 and TRBJ2-5; 7 nucleotides agree with TRBD1. CDR3 size: 15 residues. V gave up 6 bases and J gave up 9 bases; unmatched junction bases: 16. Germline V gene data show CDR1 as SNHLY and CDR2 as FYNNEI.

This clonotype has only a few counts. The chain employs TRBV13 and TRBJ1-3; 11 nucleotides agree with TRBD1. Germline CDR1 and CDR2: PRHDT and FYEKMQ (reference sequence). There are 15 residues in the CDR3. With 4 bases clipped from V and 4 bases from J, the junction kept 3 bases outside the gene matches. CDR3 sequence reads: CASSSDRGRGNTIYF. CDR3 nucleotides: TGTGCCAGCAGCTCGGACAGGGGGCGCGGAAACACCATATATTTT.

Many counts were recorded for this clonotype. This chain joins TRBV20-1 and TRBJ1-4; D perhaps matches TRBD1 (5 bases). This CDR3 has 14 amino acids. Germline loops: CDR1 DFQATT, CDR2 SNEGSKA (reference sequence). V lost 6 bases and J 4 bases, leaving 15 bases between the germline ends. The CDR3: CSATIRGLNEKLFF. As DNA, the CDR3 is TGCAGTGCCACGATACGGGGACTTAATGAAAAACTGTTTTTT.

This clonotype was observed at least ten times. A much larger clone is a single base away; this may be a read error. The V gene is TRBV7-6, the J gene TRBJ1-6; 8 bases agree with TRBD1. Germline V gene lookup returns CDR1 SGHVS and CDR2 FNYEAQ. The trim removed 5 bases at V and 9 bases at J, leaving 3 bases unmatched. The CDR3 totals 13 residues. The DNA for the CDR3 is TGTGCCAGCAGCCGGACAGGGATTTCACCCCTCCACTTT. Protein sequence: CASSRTGISPLHF.

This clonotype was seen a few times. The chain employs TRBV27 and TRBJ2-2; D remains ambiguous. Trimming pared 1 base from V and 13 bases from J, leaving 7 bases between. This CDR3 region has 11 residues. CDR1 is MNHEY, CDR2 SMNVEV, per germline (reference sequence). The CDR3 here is CASSLFSVLFF. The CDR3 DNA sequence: TGTGCCAGCAGTTTATTCTCCGTGCTGTTTTTT.

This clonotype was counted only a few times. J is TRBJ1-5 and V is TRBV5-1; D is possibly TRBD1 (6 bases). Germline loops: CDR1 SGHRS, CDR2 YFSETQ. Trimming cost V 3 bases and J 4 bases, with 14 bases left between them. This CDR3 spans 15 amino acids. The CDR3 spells CASSSRDGQNQPQHF. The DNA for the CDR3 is TGCGCCAGCAGCTCACGGGACGGACAGAATCAGCCCCAGCATTTT.

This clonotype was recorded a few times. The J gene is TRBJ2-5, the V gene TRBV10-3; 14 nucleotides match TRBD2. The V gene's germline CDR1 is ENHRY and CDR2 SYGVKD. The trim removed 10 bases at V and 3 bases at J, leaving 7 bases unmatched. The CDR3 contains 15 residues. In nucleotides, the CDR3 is TGTGCCAGTAGTTGGGGACTAGCGGGAGAAGAGACCCAGTACTTC. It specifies CASSWGLAGEETQYF.

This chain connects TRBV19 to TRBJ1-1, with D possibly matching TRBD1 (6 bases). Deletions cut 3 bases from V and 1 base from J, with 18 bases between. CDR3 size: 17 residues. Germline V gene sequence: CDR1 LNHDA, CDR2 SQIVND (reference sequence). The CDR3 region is CASSIDLYRVKNTEAFF. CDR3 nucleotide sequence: TGTGCCAGTAGTATCGACCTATACAGGGTAAAGAACACTGAAGCTTTCTTT.

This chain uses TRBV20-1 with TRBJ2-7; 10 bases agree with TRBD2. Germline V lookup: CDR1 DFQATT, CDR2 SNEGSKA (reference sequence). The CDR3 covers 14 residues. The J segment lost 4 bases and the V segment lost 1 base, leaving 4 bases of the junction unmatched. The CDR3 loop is CSARALAGKYEQYF. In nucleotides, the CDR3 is TGCAGTGCTAGAGCACTAGCGGGGAAATACGAGCAGTACTTC.

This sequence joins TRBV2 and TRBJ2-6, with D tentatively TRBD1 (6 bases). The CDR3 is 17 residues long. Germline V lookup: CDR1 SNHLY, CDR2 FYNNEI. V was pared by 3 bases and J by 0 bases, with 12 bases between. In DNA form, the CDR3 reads TGTGCCAGCAGTGAGAACAGGGCTAGCTCTGGGGCCAACGTCCTGACTTTC. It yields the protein CASSENRASSGANVLTF.